The 24 T cell receptor beta chains below were found in one sample sequenced in a study of T cells in Graves' hyperthyroidism and ophthalmopathy. Amplified TCR beta CDR3 regions came from RNA transcripts. Carried out on the TCR CDR3, a first-round RT-PCR used the HTBI primer set. MiXCR was run by TCRdb on the multiplex PCR reads, yielding one entry per CDR3 protein. The sample has approximately 430,000 distinct CDR3 sequences; approximately 15% are singletons. The sample was blood. These receptors all come from a woman aged 18-29 years with Graves' hyperthyroidism.

This clonotype has just a few counts. A much more abundant neighbour one base away suggests this may be a read error. V usage is TRBV29-1 and J usage is TRBJ2-3, with a tentative D call TRBD1 (6 bases). CDR3 length: 14 residues. CDR1 is SQVTM, CDR2 ANQGSEA, per germline. CDR3 DNA: TGCAGCGTTGAAGAGACAGGCAGCACAGGTACGCAGTATTTT. The encoded protein is CSVEETGSTGTQYF.

This clonotype showed up many times. The V call is TRBV7-6, the J call TRBJ1-4; 9 nucleotides agree with TRBD1. This CDR3 is built from 16 residues. Germline lookup yields CDR1 SGHVS and CDR2 FNYEAQ. V trimming: 1 base; J trimming: 6 bases; junction bases outside the gene matches: 6. The CDR3: CASSLEWDRVDEKLFF. The DNA of the CDR3 is TGTGCCAGCAGCTTAGAGTGGGACAGGGTGGATGAAAAACTGTTTTTT.

This clonotype was seen repeatedly, ten times or more. The V call is TRBV2, the J call TRBJ1-5; D might be TRBD1 (6 bases). Germline assignment: CDR1 SNHLY and CDR2 FYNNEI. Trimming pared 6 bases from V and 6 bases from J, leaving 18 bases between. This CDR3 spans 15 amino acids. In DNA form, the CDR3 reads TGTGCCAGCAGGCTAGGGGTGGACAGTCGTCAGCCCCAGCATTTT. Translated: CASRLGVDSRQPQHF.

V is TRBV7-9 and J is TRBJ1-5; D is undetermined. The V end lost 1 base, the J end lost 7 bases, and 8 bases lay between the germline ends. The CDR3 totals 13 residues. Germline loops: CDR1 SEHNR, CDR2 FQNEAQ (reference sequence). The DNA for the CDR3 is TGTGCCAGCAGCTTAGACCCTGACCAGCCCCAGCATTTT. Encoded protein: CASSLDPDQPQHF.

At least ten counts were recorded for this clonotype. The rearrangement joins TRBV7-9 to TRBJ2-3; 7 positions agree with TRBD1. The CDR3 length is 15 residues. Germline values: CDR1 SEHNR, CDR2 FQNEAQ (reference sequence). J gave up 0 bases and V 5 bases, and 5 bases lay outside the gene matches. The CDR3 here is CASSPRTGSTDTQYF. The DNA of the CDR3 is TGTGCCAGCAGCCCCCGGACAGGAAGCACAGATACGCAGTATTTT. The entire variable domain, with the rest obtained from reference TRBV7-9 and TRBJ2-3, is as follows: DTGVSQNPRHKITKRGQNVTFRCDPISEHNRLYWYRQTLGQGPEFLTYFQNEAQLEKSRLLSDRFSAERPKGSFSTLEIQRTEQGDSAMYLCASSPRTGSTDTQYFGPGTRLTVL.

This clonotype was recorded at least ten times. The chain's CDR3 is CASSESASGGGGQETQYF. The CDR3 bases are TGTGCCAGCAGTGAATCGGCTAGCGGGGGGGGGGGCCAAGAGACCCAGTACTTC. The chain carries TRBV6-1 and TRBJ2-5; 12 bases map to TRBD2. Per the germline V gene, CDR1 is MNHNS and CDR2 is SASEGT. The V gene end was trimmed by 2 bases and the J gene end by 1 base; junction bases not matched to a gene: 8. This CDR3 spans 18 amino acids.

This clonotype was detected only a few times. The V gene is TRBV7-9, the J gene TRBJ1-5; 10 nucleotides line up with TRBD1. This CDR3 region has 16 residues. CDR1 and CDR2 from the germline V gene are SEHNR and FQNEAQ (reference sequence). The V and J ends lost 5 bases and 1 base, in that order; junction bases with no gene match: 5. This CDR3 reads CASSPLGQGSNQPQHF. DNA for the CDR3: TGTGCCAGCAGCCCCCTGGGACAGGGGAGCAATCAGCCCCAGCATTTT.

This clonotype appeared many times. The chain has TRBV25-1 and TRBJ2-3; D remains ambiguous. Germline lookup yields CDR1 MGHDK and CDR2 SYGVNS. Trimming removed 0 bases from V and 1 base from J, with 2 bases in between. The CDR3 is 13 amino acids. The CDR3 protein is CASSEYGTDTQYF. In DNA form, the CDR3 reads TGTGCCAGCAGTGAATACGGCACAGATACGCAGTATTTT.

The V call is TRBV5-1, the J call TRBJ1-2, with D perhaps matching TRBD1 (6 bases). Looked up from germline, CDR1 is SGHRS and CDR2 is YFSETQ. The CDR3 spans 11 residues. The V end was cut by 9 bases, the J end by 4 bases, with 10 bases between. The CDR3 nucleotides are TGCGCCACGGGGACAACCTATGGCTACACCTTC. This encodes CATGTTYGYTF.

The J gene is TRBJ2-3, the V gene TRBV6-1; possibly TRBD2 for D (5 bases). The ends were cut back, 1 base at V and 2 bases at J, with 16 bases in the middle. The CDR3 consists of 17 residues. CDR1 MNHNS and CDR2 SASEGT come from the germline V gene. The CDR3: CASSEVVSWRATDTQYF. CDR3 coding DNA: TGTGCCAGCAGTGAAGTCGTAAGTTGGCGGGCCACAGATACGCAGTATTTT.

This clonotype has just a few counts. The rearrangement uses TRBV5-1 and TRBJ1-6, with unresolved D. V was cut by 1 base and J by 3 bases, with 14 bases left in between. The CDR3 runs 17 residues. Germline V gives CDR1 SGHRS, CDR2 YFSETQ. CDR3 sequence (DNA): TGCGCCAGCAGCTTGAAGGCGGTTAAACTCTATAATTCACCCCTCCACTTT. Its translation: CASSLKAVKLYNSPLHF.

This clonotype was observed at least ten times. V usage is TRBV20-1 and J usage is TRBJ2-7, with 7 bases aligning to TRBD2. Germline V gene lookup returns CDR1 DFQATT and CDR2 SNEGSKA (reference sequence). This CDR3 has 14 amino acids. The junction had 6 bases not matched to a gene; V was cut back by 0 bases and J by 4 bases. The CDR3 spells CSARDQGGRYEQYF. CDR3 bases: TGCAGTGCTAGAGATCAGGGCGGGAGATACGAGCAGTACTTC.

This clonotype was counted ten times or more. The DNA for the CDR3 is TGTGCCAGCAGCCAAGTATCAGGGGGCCGAAGCTCCTACAATGAGCAGTTCTTC. It yields the protein CASSQVSGGRSSYNEQFF. The chain combines TRBV14 with TRBJ2-1; 8 bases agree with TRBD1. The J segment lost 0 bases and the V segment lost 1 base, leaving 8 bases of the junction unmatched. CDR3 length: 18 residues. Per the germline V gene, CDR1 is SGHDN and CDR2 is FVKESK. Complete variable domain (other parts from reference TRBV14 and TRBJ2-1): EAGVTQFPSHSVIEKGQTVTLRCDPISGHDNLYWYRRVMGKEIKFLLHFVKESKQDESGMPNNRFLAERTGGTYSTLKVQPAELEDSGVYFCASSQVSGGRSSYNEQFFGPGTRLTVL.

The V call is TRBV5-6, the J call TRBJ2-1; perhaps D is TRBD1 or TRBD2 (5 bases each). The CDR3 is made up of 13 amino acids. The ends were cut back, 0 bases at V and 7 bases at J, with 8 bases in the middle. CDR1 SGHDT and CDR2 YYEEEE come from the germline V gene. The DNA of the CDR3 is TGTGCCAGCAGCTTGGGGGGGAGAAATGAGCAGTTCTTC. Protein: CASSLGGRNEQFF.

This clonotype has at least ten counts. CDR3 in DNA: TGCAGTGCTAGAACGGGACAGGGCAACGAGCAGTACTTC. Its protein product is CSARTGQGNEQYF. The V gene is TRBV20-1, the J gene TRBJ2-7; 9 bases match TRBD1. Germline CDR1 and CDR2: DFQATT and SNEGSKA (reference sequence). CDR3 length: 13 residues. Germline trimming cut 2 bases from V and 5 bases from J; bases unmatched to any gene: 4.

Comment on this clonotype: It may be a read error: a sequence one base away is much more abundant. The rearrangement links TRBV6-2 or TRBV6-3 to TRBJ1-5; D not certain. Trimming took 8 bases from V and 3 from J, leaving 11 bases between them. CDR3 size: 13 residues. Per the germline V gene, CDR1 is MNHEY and CDR2 is SVGEGT. CDR3 loop: CASGRVLNQPQHF. CDR3 DNA: TGTGCCAGCGGTCGAGTACTCAATCAGCCCCAGCATTTT.

V usage is TRBV6-5 and J usage is TRBJ2-7, with no clear D. V shed 0 bases and J shed 2 bases, with 14 bases lying between them. Germline V lookup: CDR1 MNHEY, CDR2 SVGAGI. The CDR3 is 16 residues long. Here the CDR3 reads CASSYSLEQLTYEQYF. The CDR3 DNA sequence: TGTGCCAGCAGTTACTCGCTGGAACAGCTTACCTACGAGCAGTACTTC.

In its sample, this clonotype was seen many times. The chain couples TRBV4-2 to TRBJ2-3; unclear D gene. Germline V gene data show CDR1 as LGHNA and CDR2 as YNFKEQ. The CDR3 spans 13 residues. With 1 base removed from V and 2 bases from J, the gap between germline ends came to 4 bases. The CDR3: CASSQVDTDTQYF. The CDR3 nucleotides read TGTGCCAGCAGCCAAGTGGACACAGATACGCAGTATTTT.

This clonotype was seen at least ten times. This chain links TRBV10-3 with TRBJ1-6; TRBD1 matches at 8 bases. Germline V gene sequence: CDR1 ENHRY, CDR2 SYGVKD. This CDR3 contains 15 residues. J gave up 3 bases and V 6 bases, and 4 bases lay outside the gene matches. CDR3 DNA sequence: TGTGCCATCAGCCTGGGACAGGTCTATAATTCACCCCTCCACTTT. This codes for CAISLGQVYNSPLHF.

Many counts were recorded for this clonotype. The gene calls are TRBV11-2 and TRBJ2-3, with 10 nucleotides matching TRBD2. The V gene's germline CDR1 is SGHAT and CDR2 FQNNGV. The CDR3 sequence is 17 residues long. Unmatched junction bases numbered 3, after V lost 0 bases and J lost 0 bases. CDR3 nucleotides: TGTGCCAGCAGCTTAGACACTAGCGGGACTAGCACAGATACGCAGTATTTT. Translation gives CASSLDTSGTSTDTQYF.

This clonotype came up many times. The J gene is TRBJ2-7, the V gene TRBV24-1; D ambiguous. Germline CDR1 KGHDR, CDR2 SFDVKD. The CDR3 is 16 amino acids. V lost 8 bases and J 3 bases, leaving 22 bases between the germline ends. CDR3 sequence: CATNLPWWGEGYEQYF. The CDR3 nucleotides are TGTGCCACCAACCTCCCATGGTGGGGTGAAGGCTACGAGCAGTACTTC.

This clonotype has ten or more counts. The V call is TRBV3-1, the J call TRBJ1-2, with D hard to call. Germline values: CDR1 LGHDT, CDR2 YNNKEL (reference sequence). The CDR3 loop spans 14 amino acids. V was shortened by 0 bases and J by 9 bases, with 14 bases between the two germline ends. The CDR3 sequence: CASSQESPGVSYTF. Written as DNA, the CDR3 is TGTGCCAGCAGCCAAGAGTCCCCCGGGGTGAGCTACACCTTC.

Remarks on this clonotype: It may be a read error: a sequence one base away is much more abundant. The chain is built from TRBV9 and TRBJ1-5, with 7 positions matching TRBD1. The J segment lost 6 bases and the V segment lost 4 bases, leaving 7 bases of the junction unmatched. Germline V lookup: CDR1 SGDLS, CDR2 YYNGEE. The CDR3 is made up of 14 amino acids. The CDR3 loop is CASSSGQASQPQHF. The CDR3 nucleotides read TGTGCCAGCAGCTCCGGACAGGCTAGTCAGCCCCAGCATTTT.

This clonotype was seen many times. The chain carries TRBV4-1 and TRBJ1-2; no reliable D call. The CDR3 has 14 amino acids. The V gene's germline CDR1 is MGHRA and CDR2 YSYEKL. Trimming took 2 bases from V and 6 from J, leaving 13 bases between them. The CDR3 is CASSQPMDAHGYTF. The CDR3 DNA reads as TGCGCCAGCAGCCAACCAATGGACGCACATGGCTACACCTTC.